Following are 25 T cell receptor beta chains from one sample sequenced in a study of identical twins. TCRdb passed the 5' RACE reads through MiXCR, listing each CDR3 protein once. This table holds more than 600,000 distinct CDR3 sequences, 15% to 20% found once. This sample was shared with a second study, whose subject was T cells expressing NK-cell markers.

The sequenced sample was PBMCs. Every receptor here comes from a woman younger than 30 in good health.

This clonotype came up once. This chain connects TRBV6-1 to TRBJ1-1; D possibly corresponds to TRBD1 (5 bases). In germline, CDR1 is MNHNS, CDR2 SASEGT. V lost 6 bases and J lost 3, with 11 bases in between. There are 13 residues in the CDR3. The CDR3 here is CASSGDGHTEAFF. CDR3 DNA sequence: TGTGCCAGCAGCGGGGACGGACACACTGAAGCTTTCTTT.

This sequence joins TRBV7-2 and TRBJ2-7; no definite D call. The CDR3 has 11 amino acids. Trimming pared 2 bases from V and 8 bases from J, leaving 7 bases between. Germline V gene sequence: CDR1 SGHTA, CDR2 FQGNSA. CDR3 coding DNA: TGTGCCAGCAGCTTATATGGCCAGCAGTACTTC. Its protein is CASSLYGQQYF.

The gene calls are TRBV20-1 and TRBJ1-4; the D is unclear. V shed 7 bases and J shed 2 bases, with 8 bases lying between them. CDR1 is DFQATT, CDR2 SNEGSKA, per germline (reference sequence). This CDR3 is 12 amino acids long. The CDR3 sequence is CSETLTNEKLFF. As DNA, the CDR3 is TGCAGTGAAACTCTTACTAATGAAAAACTGTTTTTT.

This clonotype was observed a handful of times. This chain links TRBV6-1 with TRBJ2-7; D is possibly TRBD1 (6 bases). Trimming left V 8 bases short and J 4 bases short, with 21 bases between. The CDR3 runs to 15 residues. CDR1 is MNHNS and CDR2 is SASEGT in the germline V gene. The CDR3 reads CASSVGHSNDYEQYF. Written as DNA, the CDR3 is TGTGCCAGCTCGGTGGGACATTCTAATGATTACGAGCAGTACTTC.

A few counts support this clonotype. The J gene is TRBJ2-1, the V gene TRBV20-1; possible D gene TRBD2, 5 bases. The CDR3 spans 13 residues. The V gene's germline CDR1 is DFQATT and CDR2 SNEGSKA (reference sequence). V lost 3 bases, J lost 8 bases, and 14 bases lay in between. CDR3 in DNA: TGCAGTGCTAGCTTAGCGTACCCCGATGAGCAGTTCTTC. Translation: CSASLAYPDEQFF.

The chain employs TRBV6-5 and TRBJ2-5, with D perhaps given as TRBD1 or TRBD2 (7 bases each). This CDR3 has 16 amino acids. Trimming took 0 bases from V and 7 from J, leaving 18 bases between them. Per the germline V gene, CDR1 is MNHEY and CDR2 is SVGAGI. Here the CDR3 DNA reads TGTGCCAGCAGTTACTCACCTCAGGGGGGGGAGTGGACCCAGTACTTC. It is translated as CASSYSPQGGEWTQYF.

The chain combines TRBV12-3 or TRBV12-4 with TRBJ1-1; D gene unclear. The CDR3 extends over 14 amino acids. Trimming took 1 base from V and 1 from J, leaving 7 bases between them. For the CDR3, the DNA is TGTGCCAGCAGTTTAGGGACGGAGAACACTGAAGCTTTCTTT. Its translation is CASSLGTENTEAFF.

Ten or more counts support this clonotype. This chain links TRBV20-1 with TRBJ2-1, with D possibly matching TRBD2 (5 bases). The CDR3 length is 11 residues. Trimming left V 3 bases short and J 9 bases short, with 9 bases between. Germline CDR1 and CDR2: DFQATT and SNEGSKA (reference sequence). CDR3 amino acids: CSASPGSEQFF. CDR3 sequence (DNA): TGCAGTGCTAGTCCGGGGTCTGAGCAGTTCTTC.

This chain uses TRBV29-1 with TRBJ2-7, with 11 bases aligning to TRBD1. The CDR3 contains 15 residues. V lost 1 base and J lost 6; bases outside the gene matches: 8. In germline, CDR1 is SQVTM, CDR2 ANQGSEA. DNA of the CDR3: TGCAGCGTTGAAGGTGCGGGACAGGGGGTAAGCGAGCAGTACTTC. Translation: CSVEGAGQGVSEQYF.

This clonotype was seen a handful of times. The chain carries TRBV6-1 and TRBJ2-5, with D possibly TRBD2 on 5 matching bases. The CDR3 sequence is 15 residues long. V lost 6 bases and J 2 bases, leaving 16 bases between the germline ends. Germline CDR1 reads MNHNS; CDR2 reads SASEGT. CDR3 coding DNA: TGTGCCAGCAGCCCATACCGGACTGCACAAGAGACCCAGTACTTC. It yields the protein CASSPYRTAQETQYF.

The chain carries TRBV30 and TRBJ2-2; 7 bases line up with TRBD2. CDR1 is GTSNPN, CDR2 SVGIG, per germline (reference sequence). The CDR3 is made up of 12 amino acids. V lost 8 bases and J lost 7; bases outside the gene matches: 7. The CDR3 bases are TGTGCCCGAGCGGGACGGCTCGGGGAGCTGTTTTTT. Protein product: CARAGRLGELFF.

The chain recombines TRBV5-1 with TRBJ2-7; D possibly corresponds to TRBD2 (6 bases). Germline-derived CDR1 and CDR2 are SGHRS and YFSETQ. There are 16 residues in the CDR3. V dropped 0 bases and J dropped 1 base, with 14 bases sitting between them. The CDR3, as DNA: TGCGCCAGCAGCTTGGGGGGCTCGGCGGGGTCCTACGAGCAGTACTTC. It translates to CASSLGGSAGSYEQYF.

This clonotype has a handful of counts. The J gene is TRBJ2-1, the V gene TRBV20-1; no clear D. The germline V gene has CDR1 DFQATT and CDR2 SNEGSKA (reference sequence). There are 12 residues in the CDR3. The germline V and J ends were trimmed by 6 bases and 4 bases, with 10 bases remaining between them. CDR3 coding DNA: TGCAGTGCAAGCCGCGATTACAATGAGCAGTTCTTC. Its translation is CSASRDYNEQFF.

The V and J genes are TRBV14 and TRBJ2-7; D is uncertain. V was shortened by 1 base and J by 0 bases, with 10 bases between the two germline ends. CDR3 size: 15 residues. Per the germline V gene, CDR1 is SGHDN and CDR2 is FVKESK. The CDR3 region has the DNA TGTGCCAGCAGCCAAGGACCGACCTCCTCCTACGAGCAGTACTTC. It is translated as CASSQGPTSSYEQYF.

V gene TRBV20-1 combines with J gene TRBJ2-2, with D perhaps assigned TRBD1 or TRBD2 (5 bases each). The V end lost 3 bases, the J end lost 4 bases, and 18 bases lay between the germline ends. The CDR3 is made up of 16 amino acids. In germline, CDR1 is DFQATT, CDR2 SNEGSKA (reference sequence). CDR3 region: CSARGQGPGRTGELFF. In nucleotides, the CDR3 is TGCAGTGCTAGGGGCCAGGGTCCGGGGCGCACCGGGGAGCTGTTTTTT.

The CDR3 nucleotides are TGCGCCAGCAGCGGTTTCCAGGCGTCGGAGACCCAGTACTTC. This sequence encodes CASSGFQASETQYF. The rearrangement links TRBV5-1 to TRBJ2-5; D is unclear. CDR3 length: 14 residues. Trimming removed 4 bases from V and 5 bases from J, with 15 bases in between. CDR1 and CDR2 from the germline V gene are SGHRS and YFSETQ.

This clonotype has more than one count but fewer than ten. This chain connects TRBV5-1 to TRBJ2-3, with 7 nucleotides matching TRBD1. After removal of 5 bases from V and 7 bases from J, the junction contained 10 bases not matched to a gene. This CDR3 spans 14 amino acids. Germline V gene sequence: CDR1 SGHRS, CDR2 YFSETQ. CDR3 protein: CASSFGTERNTQYF. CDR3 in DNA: TGCGCCAGCAGTTTCGGGACAGAAAGGAATACGCAGTATTTT.

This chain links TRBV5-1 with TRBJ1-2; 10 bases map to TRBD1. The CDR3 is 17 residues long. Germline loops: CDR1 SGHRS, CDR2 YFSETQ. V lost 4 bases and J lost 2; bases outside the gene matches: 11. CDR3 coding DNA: TGCGCCAGCAGCCCCGGGACAGGGGTGGGTAGGAACTATGGCTACACCTTC. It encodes CASSPGTGVGRNYGYTF.

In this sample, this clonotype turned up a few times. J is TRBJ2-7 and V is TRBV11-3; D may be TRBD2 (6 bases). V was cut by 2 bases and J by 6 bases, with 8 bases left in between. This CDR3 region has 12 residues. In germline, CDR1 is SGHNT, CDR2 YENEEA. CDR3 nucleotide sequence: TGTGCCAGCAGCTTACAGGGACTCGAGCAGTACTTC. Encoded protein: CASSLQGLEQYF.

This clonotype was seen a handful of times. CDR3 in amino acids: CASRKAGGRTDTQYF. Written as DNA, the CDR3 is TGTGCCAGCAGAAAAGCGGGGGGACGCACAGATACGCAGTATTTT. The chain carries TRBV6-1 and TRBJ2-3, with TRBD2 matching 9 bases. CDR3 length: 15 residues. Germline CDR1 reads MNHNS; CDR2 reads SASEGT. The V segment lost 6 bases and the J segment 1 base; nucleotides outside the gene matches: 5.

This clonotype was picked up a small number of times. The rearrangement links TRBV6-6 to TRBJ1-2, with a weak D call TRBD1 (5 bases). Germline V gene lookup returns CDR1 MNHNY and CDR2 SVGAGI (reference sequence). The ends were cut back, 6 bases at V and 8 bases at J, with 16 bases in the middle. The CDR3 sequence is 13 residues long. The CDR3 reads CASRTQGTYGYTF. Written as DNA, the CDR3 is TGTGCCAGCAGAACCCAGGGAACATACGGCTACACCTTC.

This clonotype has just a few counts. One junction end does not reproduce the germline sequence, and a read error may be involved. CDR3 amino acids: CASMGGPPQSF. The CDR3 DNA sequence: TGTGCCAGCATGGGGGGACCGCCGCAGTCCTTC. V usage is TRBV7-9 and J usage is TRBJ2-7; possible D gene TRBD2, 6 bases. This CDR3 contains 11 residues. Germline lookup yields CDR1 SEHNR and CDR2 FQNEAQ (reference sequence).

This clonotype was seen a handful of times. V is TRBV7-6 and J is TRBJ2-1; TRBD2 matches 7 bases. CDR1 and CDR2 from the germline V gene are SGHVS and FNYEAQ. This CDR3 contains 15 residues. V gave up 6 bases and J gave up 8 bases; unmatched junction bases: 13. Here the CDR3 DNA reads TGTGCCAGCAGTTACCGGGACTACCGGTCGGATGAGCAGTTCTTC. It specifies CASSYRDYRSDEQFF.

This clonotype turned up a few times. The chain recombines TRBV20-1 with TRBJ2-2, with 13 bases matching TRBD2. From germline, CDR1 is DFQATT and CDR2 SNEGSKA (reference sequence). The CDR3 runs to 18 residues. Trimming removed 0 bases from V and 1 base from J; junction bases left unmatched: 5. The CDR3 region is CSARDLRLAGGNTGELFF. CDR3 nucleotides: TGCAGTGCTAGAGATCTGCGACTAGCGGGGGGGAACACCGGGGAGCTGTTTTTT.

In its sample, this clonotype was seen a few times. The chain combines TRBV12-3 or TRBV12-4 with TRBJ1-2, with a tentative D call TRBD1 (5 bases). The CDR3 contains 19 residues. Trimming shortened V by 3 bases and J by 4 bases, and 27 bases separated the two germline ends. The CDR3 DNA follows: TGTGCCAGCAGTTTGATTTTGGGGCAACAAATAGGGAGGGGCTATGGCTACACCTTC. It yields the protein CASSLILGQQIGRGYGYTF.